These 17 T cell receptor beta chains share one sample of origin, sequenced in a study of shared clonotypes between healthy human individuals. Profiled with immunoSEQ multiplex PCR; TCRdb holds only in-frame clones, not every one. Here the sample spans under 2.5 million clones, roughly 90% being singletons. The source material was naive CD4+ T cells from PBMCs. As for subset: CD45RA+ positively selected. These receptors came from a man aged 18 to 35 in good health. Some clones in this sample may be carry-over from other donors' samples.

Note on this clone: Other DNA sequences within the sample encode an identical CDR3. The V and J genes are TRBV20-1 and TRBJ1-2, with 8 bases that match TRBD1. Germline assignment: CDR1 DFQATT and CDR2 SNEGSKA (reference sequence). The CDR3 is 11 amino acids. The V and J ends lost 6 bases and 8 bases, in that order; junction bases with no gene match: 5. Written as DNA, the CDR3 is TGCAGTGCCAGGGGGCTAGGAGGCTACACCTTC. This translates into CSARGLGGYTF.

The chain has TRBV9 and TRBJ2-3; the D gene is possibly TRBD2 (6 bases). This CDR3 comprises 12 residues. Germline CDR1 SGDLS, CDR2 YYNGEE. Trimming took 7 bases from V and 0 from J, leaving 6 bases between them. The CDR3 DNA reads TGTGCCAGCGGGGGGAGCACAGATACGCAGTATTTT. This gives the protein CASGGSTDTQYF.

This clone was recorded only once. The J gene is TRBJ2-7, the V gene TRBV6-1; D is ambiguous. The CDR3 contains 12 residues. Trimming pared 5 bases from V and 5 bases from J, leaving 10 bases between. Germline CDR1 and CDR2: MNHNS and SASEGT. CDR3 DNA sequence: TGTGCCAGCAGTATAGTCAAACACGAGCAGTACTTC. It yields the protein CASSIVKHEQYF.

On this clone itself: Additional DNA sequences in this sample encode the identical CDR3. The CDR3: CSVGGLMNTEAFF. CDR3 DNA: TGCAGCGTTGGCGGGCTCATGAACACTGAAGCTTTCTTT. This chain joins TRBV29-1 and TRBJ1-1, with D unclear. This CDR3 comprises 13 residues. Germline loops: CDR1 SQVTM, CDR2 ANQGSEA. V dropped 4 bases and J dropped 0 bases, with 9 bases sitting between them.

The chain combines TRBV29-1 with TRBJ2-5; D not certain. CDR1 and CDR2 (germline): SQVTM, ANQGSEA. Deletions cut 0 bases from V and 7 bases from J, with 12 bases between. This CDR3 is built from 13 residues. The CDR3 spells CSVEESRRGTQYF. DNA for the CDR3: TGCAGCGTTGAAGAATCCCGTAGAGGGACCCAGTACTTC. Combining the CDR3 with reference TRBV29-1 and TRBJ2-5 gives the whole variable domain SAVISQKPSRDICQRGTSLTIQCQVDSQVTMMFWYRQQPGQSLTLIATANQGSEATYESGFVIDKFPISRPNLTFSTLTVSNMSPEDSSIYLCSVEESRRGTQYFGPGTRLLVL.

J is TRBJ2-7 and V is TRBV19, with TRBD2 matching over 9 bases. CDR3 size: 16 residues. The trim removed 1 base at V and 0 bases at J, leaving 4 bases unmatched. The germline CDR1 and CDR2 sequences are LNHDA and SQIVND (reference sequence). CDR3 residues: CASSIASSGTSYEQYF. CDR3 nucleotides: TGTGCCAGTAGTATAGCCTCTAGCGGGACCTCCTACGAGCAGTACTTC.

In the case of this clone: Within the sample, other DNA sequences also encode this same CDR3. The V gene is TRBV28, the J gene TRBJ1-2; D remains ambiguous. V was pared by 4 bases and J by 2 bases, with 8 bases between. The CDR3 runs to 13 residues. Germline V CDR1 and CDR2: MDHEN, SYDVKM. CDR3 region: CASSSPVNYGYTF. The DNA for the CDR3 is TGTGCCAGCAGTTCCCCAGTAAACTATGGCTACACCTTC.

The gene calls are TRBV29-1 and TRBJ2-6, with TRBD1 matching 9 bases. Losses at the gene ends were 6 bases for V and 0 bases for J; bases not matched to a gene: 6. The germline CDR1 and CDR2 sequences are SQVTM and ANQGSEA. This CDR3 has 16 residues. The CDR3 here is CSVSGTGSSGANVLTF. CDR3 DNA: TGCAGCGTATCCGGGACAGGGTCCTCTGGGGCCAACGTCCTGACTTTC.

The rearrangement uses TRBV9 and TRBJ2-1, with TRBD2 identical over 12 bases. Germline lookup yields CDR1 SGDLS and CDR2 YYNGEE. CDR3 length equals 14 residues. V shed 3 bases, J shed 9 bases, and the junction held 4 bases outside the gene matches. This chain's CDR3 is CASSALAGGGEQFF. The DNA for the CDR3 is TGTGCCAGCAGCGCACTAGCGGGAGGAGGTGAGCAGTTCTTC.

This chain links TRBV5-1 with TRBJ2-1; the D gene is possibly TRBD2 (6 bases). The CDR3 has 14 residues. Germline CDR1 SGHRS, CDR2 YFSETQ. Trimming took off 1 base at V and 7 bases at J, with 12 bases between the two ends. CDR3 loop: CASSLTGVGNEQFF. CDR3 in DNA: TGCGCCAGCAGCTTGACGGGGGTGGGGAATGAGCAGTTCTTC.

The chain links TRBV28 to TRBJ1-1; D gene ambiguous. Trimming took off 6 bases at V and 4 bases at J, with 12 bases between the two ends. The CDR3 has 13 residues. Germline-derived CDR1 and CDR2 are MDHEN and SYDVKM. This CDR3 reads CASSPRLPTEAFF. The CDR3 bases are TGTGCCAGCAGCCCCAGATTACCCACTGAAGCTTTCTTT.

This chain connects TRBV4-1 to TRBJ2-1; a weak D match, TRBD2 (5 bases). The CDR3 contains 16 residues. V shed 4 bases and J shed 1 base, with 14 bases lying between them. CDR1 and CDR2 from the germline V gene are MGHRA and YSYEKL. DNA for the CDR3: TGCGCCAGCAGCCCCTCTTGGACTGGATCCTACAATGAGCAGTTCTTC. This gives the protein CASSPSWTGSYNEQFF.

This clone occurred once. The sample contains more than one DNA sequence encoding this CDR3. The chain joins TRBV7-2 to TRBJ2-1; 8 bases match TRBD2. This CDR3 comprises 15 residues. Germline CDR1 and CDR2: SGHTA and FQGNSA. With 3 bases clipped from V and 4 bases from J, the junction kept 5 bases outside the gene matches. In DNA form, the CDR3 reads TGTGCCAGCAGCTTCTCTAGCGGGTCTTACAATGAGCAGTTCTTC. Translated, it gives CASSFSSGSYNEQFF.

The CDR3 sequence is CASSLVLGLAAFYEQYF. The CDR3 DNA is TGTGCCAGCAGCTTAGTCTTGGGACTAGCGGCCTTCTACGAGCAGTACTTC. V is TRBV11-2 and J is TRBJ2-7; 11 nucleotides align to TRBD2. V lost 1 base and J lost 3; bases outside the gene matches: 8. In germline, CDR1 is SGHAT, CDR2 FQNNGV. The length of the CDR3 is 17 residues.

The chain couples TRBV27 to TRBJ1-1, with D hard to call. Germline CDR1 is MNHEY and CDR2 is SMNVEV (reference sequence). The V end was cut by 4 bases, the J end by 1 base, with 10 bases between. The CDR3 contains 14 residues. CDR3 residues: CASSSRAANTEAFF. Here the CDR3 DNA reads TGTGCCAGCAGTTCCCGGGCGGCGAACACTGAAGCTTTCTTT.

With respect to this clone: This CDR3 fails to terminate in the conserved phenylalanine or tryptophan, so it likely reflects a read error. Because the CDR3's place on the DNA is in doubt, the DNA is left out and the CDR3 is given as listed by TCRdb. The V and J genes are TRBV5-1 and TRBJ2-7; the D segment call TRBD1 is taken from the table without a DNA check. From germline, CDR1 is SGHRS and CDR2 YFSETQ. From its first to its last residue, the CDR3 has 11 amino acids. This chain's CDR3 is CASRGTGGRKS.

This clone was counted between two and nine times. The chain joins TRBV28 to TRBJ1-1, with TRBD1 identical over 10 bases. CDR1 is MDHEN, CDR2 SYDVKM, per germline. The CDR3 is 15 amino acids. J was trimmed by 4 bases and V by 7 bases; bases with no gene match: 9. CDR3 bases: TGTGCCAGCACCCGACAGGGGGCGTTCGCCACTGAAGCTTTCTTT. It codes for CASTRQGAFATEAFF.